A selection of T cell receptor beta chains follows, all from one sample in a study of cytomegalovirus exposure and HLA in healthy donors. Data came from immunoSEQ multiplex PCR; TCRdb stores just in-frame clones and leaves some out. The data hold 130,000 to 150,000 clones, with 60% to 85% observed a single time. Sequenced input: PBMCs. Receptor source: a male donor in good health and CMV-seronegative. Both conserved end residues are part of each CDR3. D genes are given only for firm matches. Rows may omit the clone size; those that give it use once, few, many or a size class.

j_call d_call v_call clone_size cdr3_nt cdr3_aa
TRBJ2-2 . TRBV7-9 few TGTGCCAGCAGCTTAGTGGCGGCCGGGGAGCTGTTTTTT CASSLVAAGELFF
TRBJ1-4 . TRBV5-1 . TGCGCCAGCAGCTTTGGGGTAAGAGGATCGGGGGATGAAAAACTGTTTTTT CASSFGVRGSGDEKLFF
TRBJ1-6 . TRBV6-5 . TGTGCCAGCACGCGGGGGTCCTATAATTCACCCCTCCACTTT CASTRGSYNSPLHF
TRBJ2-2 TRBD2 TRBV5-1 . TGCGCCAGCAGCATTCTTCTAGCGGGAGGGAACACCGGGGAGCTGTTTTTT CASSILLAGGNTGELFF
TRBJ2-1 . TRBV30 . TGTGCCTGGAGTGTACGTCAGGAGGGTCAGCAGTTCTTC CAWSVRQEGQQFF
TRBJ1-1 . TRBV13 . TGTGCCAGCAGCGCGGGCCCCTCCTACACTGAAGCTTTCTTT CASSAGPSYTEAFF
TRBJ1-2 . TRBV29-1 . TGCAGCGTTGAATTGCGCTATGGCTACACCTTC CSVELRYGYTF
TRBJ2-5 TRBD2 TRBV9 . TGTGCCAGCAGCGCGACAGCGGGAAGGGGAGAGACCCAGTACTTC CASSATAGRGETQYF
TRBJ1-2 . TRBV15 . TGTGCCACCAGGGGTTCAGGGGATCCATATTTCGGTAACTTC CATRGSGDPYFGNF
TRBJ2-1 . TRBV9 . TGTGCCGGCAGCCTTCACCCACGGCGGGCCCTTGACAATGAGCAGTTCTTC CAGSLHPRRALDNEQFF
TRBJ1-5 TRBD1 TRBV4-1 . TGCGCCAGCAGCCAAGCGTCACTGGGACAGGGGGAGCGGCCCCAGCATTTT CASSQASLGQGERPQHF
TRBJ2-2 TRBD1 TRBV19 . TGTGCCAGTAGTATCTGGGGACAGGGGAAAGGGTACACCGGGGAGCTGTTTTTT CASSIWGQGKGYTGELFF
TRBJ2-5 TRBD2 TRBV4-1 . TGCGCCAGCAGCCAAGATGGGGCAGGCGGGAGGACCCAGTACTTC CASSQDGAGGRTQYF
TRBJ2-7 TRBD2 TRBV27 . TGTGCCAGCAGTTCGGGACTAGCGGGGCTTTCCTCTTCAGGCGAGCAGTACTTC CASSSGLAGLSSSGEQYF
TRBJ1-2 TRBD1 TRBV9 . TGTGCCAGCAGCGTAGAACAGGGGTGGGGCTACACCTTC CASSVEQGWGYTF
TRBJ2-3 . TRBV6-5 . TGTGCCAGCAGTTACGGTACAGGTCCTAGCACAGATACGCAGTATTTT CASSYGTGPSTDTQYF
TRBJ1-2 TRBD1 TRBV29-1 . TGCAGCGCCACTCAGGGGGACTATGGCTACACCTTC CSATQGDYGYTF
TRBJ2-1 . TRBV7-2 . TGTGCCAGCAGCTTAGCTAGGGGGATCTACAATGAGCAGTTCTTC CASSLARGIYNEQFF
TRBJ2-7 . TRBV7-9 . TGTGCCAGCAGCCAGTCGCGGAACTCCTACGAGCAGTACTTC CASSQSRNSYEQYF
TRBJ2-1 . TRBV5-1 . TGCGCCAGCAGCTTGACAGGGATTGAGCAGTTCTTC CASSLTGIEQFF
TRBJ1-1 TRBD1 TRBV27 . TGTGCCAGCAGCCCGGACAGGGGGCGGGATTTCTTT CASSPDRGRDFF
TRBJ2-7 TRBD1 TRBV7-6 . TGTGCCAGCAGCTTAGTTGGGACAGGGGTAAAGGGCGAGCAGTACTTC CASSLVGTGVKGEQYF
TRBJ1-4 . TRBV7-8 . TGTGCCAGCAGCCGCGACCAGGGAAGGGAAAAACTGTTTTTT CASSRDQGREKLFF
TRBJ2-5 . TRBV29-1 . TGCAGCGTTGGTCAGCAAGAGACCCAGTACTTC CSVGQQETQYF
TRBJ2-7 TRBD2 TRBV5-4 . TGTGCCAGCATGGGTCGGGGGGGATACGAGCAGTACTTC CASMGRGGYEQYF
TRBJ1-1 TRBD1 TRBV5-1 . TGCGCCAGCAGCTTCGGACAGGGGGGGACTGAAGCTTTCTTT CASSFGQGGTEAFF
TRBJ2-6 TRBD1 TRBV4-3 . TGCGCCAGCGGGGGACAGGGGGAAGATGGGGCCAACGTCCTGACTTTC CASGGQGEDGANVLTF
TRBJ2-7 TRBD1 TRBV27 . TGTGCCAGCAGTTTGGACAGGGTTTGGGGGGAGCAGTACTTC CASSLDRVWGEQYF
TRBJ1-6 . TRBV19 . TGTGCCAGTAGGGAGGGCGGAAATTCACCCCTCCACTTT CASREGGNSPLHF
TRBJ2-7 . TRBV5-1 . TGCGCCAGCAGCCCGGGATCAGCCAACTACGAGCAGTACTTC CASSPGSANYEQYF
TRBJ2-2 TRBD1 TRBV27 . TGTGCCAGCAGTTCCCGGACAGGGGGGGCCGGGGAGCTGTTTTTT CASSSRTGGAGELFF
TRBJ2-4 TRBD1 TRBV5-4 once TGTGCCAGCAGCCAGGAACAGGGGGTTCAGTACTTC CASSQEQGVQYF
TRBJ1-2 . TRBV29-1 . TGCAGCGTTGAAGGTGAGGGATTCGCGAACTATGGCTACACCTTC CSVEGEGFANYGYTF
TRBJ2-3 TRBD2 TRBV29-1 . TGCAGCGTGACTAGCGCAATGGATACGCAGTATTTT CSVTSAMDTQYF
TRBJ2-7 TRBD1 TRBV5-1 . TGCGCCAGCAGCATTAATCCGGGACAGGGAAGCTACGAGCAGTACTTC CASSINPGQGSYEQYF
TRBJ1-1 TRBD1 TRBV5-1 . TGCGCCAGCAGCACTGGGACAGGGCAGAACACTGAAGCTTTCTTT CASSTGTGQNTEAFF
TRBJ1-4 TRBD1 TRBV5-6 . TGTGCCAGCAGAACCGGGACAGAGAATGAAAAACTGTTTTTT CASRTGTENEKLFF
TRBJ2-7 . TRBV25-1 . TGTGCCAGCAGTGAATTAGGGGCAGCCTACGAGCAGTACTTC CASSELGAAYEQYF
TRBJ1-1 TRBD1 TRBV18 . TGTGCCAGCTCACCAGAATCAGGGGGCCCCACTGAAGCTTTCTTT CASSPESGGPTEAFF
TRBJ1-2 . TRBV15 . TGTGCCACCAGCCGTCCCGACAGAGGCTATGGCTACACCTTC CATSRPDRGYGYTF
TRBJ1-2 . TRBV5-5 . TGTGCCAGCAGCCACTCAGGGGACTATGGCTACACCTTC CASSHSGDYGYTF
TRBJ2-3 . TRBV7-9 once TGTGCCAGCCTACGCACAGATACGCAGTATTTT CASLRTDTQYF
TRBJ1-4 TRBD1 TRBV10-1 few TGCGCCAGCAGTGGTCCCGGGACAGCTAGTACAACTAATGAAAAACTGTTTTTT CASSGPGTASTTNEKLFF
TRBJ2-7 TRBD2 TRBV7-2 . TGTGCCAGCAGCTTGCTAGCGGGAGTGTCCTACGAGCAGTACTTC CASSLLAGVSYEQYF
TRBJ2-1 TRBD2 TRBV7-3 . TGTGCCAGCAGCCCCCCCACGGGGGGGGAGACTGATGAGCAGTTCTTC CASSPPTGGETDEQFF
TRBJ2-7 . TRBV30 . TGTGCCTGGAGTGTCTTCAGGGGAAACGACGAGCAGTACTTC CAWSVFRGNDEQYF
TRBJ1-6 . TRBV11-2 once TGTGCCAGCAGCTCTCTTAATTCACCCCTCCACTTT CASSSLNSPLHF
TRBJ1-2 TRBD1 TRBV19 . TGTGCCAGTAGCATGGGACAGGGGAAATTTGCTCTCTATGGCTACCCCTTC CASSMGQGKFALYGYPF
TRBJ1-2 . TRBV6-6 . TGTGCCAGCAGTAGAAAAAATGCTATTCCTAACTATGGCTACACCTTC CASSRKNAIPNYGYTF